This T cell receptor (beta chain) comes out of a study of T cell responses to AZD1222 COVID-19 vaccine. Study findings and constraints: The reported proportion of spike-specific TCRs targeting unmutated variant regions was nearly half. Baseline seropositives among AZD1222 recipients totaled only five to seven.

Note on this clone: Its cognate antigen is unknown.

Sequencing was performed with immunoSEQ multiplex PCR; in TCRdb, only in-frame clones are kept and a portion is missing. The top ten clones hold 4% to 4.5% of a sample with approximately 180,000 clones, about 90% of them seen once. The input for sequencing was peripheral blood, taken 28 days after the second dose of the MenACWY control vaccine. The TCR originated in an adult who received the MenACWY meningococcal vaccine as a control.

The CDR3 DNA is TGTGCCAGCAGCCGACAGCCGAACACTGAAGCTTTCTTT. As protein: CASSRQPNTEAFF. This rearrangement joins TRBV7-2 to TRBJ1-1; maybe TRBD1 (5 bases). CDR3 size: 13 residues. Deletions cut 5 bases from V and 1 base from J, with 8 bases between. Germline assignment: CDR1 SGHTA and CDR2 FQGNSA.